This T cell receptor (beta chain) was recorded in a study of CD8 T cells in ankylosing spondylitis. Whole-study findings and limits: In reactive arthritis synovial fluid and blood, some motif variants had been reported before. Typical of ankylosing spondylitis blood, it appeared, was a TCR beta motif of 7 or 8 highly homologous variants.

The V gene end was trimmed by 4 bases and the J gene end by 3 bases; junction bases not matched to a gene: 12. CDR1 LGHDT and CDR2 YNNKEL come from the germline V gene (reference sequence). The CDR3 is 16 residues long. Regarding this clonotype: Antigen: not known.

A single record per CDR3 protein comes from TCRdb applying MiXCR to the 5' RACE reads. Of fewer than 500,000 distinct CDR3 sequences in the sample, 20% to 25% are singletons; the top ten hold 15% to 20%. This rearrangement joins TRBV3-1 to TRBJ2-7; 7 bases are a match to TRBD2. The source is a male donor with ankylosing spondylitis. The sequenced sample consisted of blood, either unsorted or a sorted T cell fraction (not recorded which). The CDR3 bases are TGTGCCAGCAGCCTAAGGGGAGGGGCCAAACACTACGAGCAGTACTTC. Translated, it gives CASSLRGGAKHYEQYF.